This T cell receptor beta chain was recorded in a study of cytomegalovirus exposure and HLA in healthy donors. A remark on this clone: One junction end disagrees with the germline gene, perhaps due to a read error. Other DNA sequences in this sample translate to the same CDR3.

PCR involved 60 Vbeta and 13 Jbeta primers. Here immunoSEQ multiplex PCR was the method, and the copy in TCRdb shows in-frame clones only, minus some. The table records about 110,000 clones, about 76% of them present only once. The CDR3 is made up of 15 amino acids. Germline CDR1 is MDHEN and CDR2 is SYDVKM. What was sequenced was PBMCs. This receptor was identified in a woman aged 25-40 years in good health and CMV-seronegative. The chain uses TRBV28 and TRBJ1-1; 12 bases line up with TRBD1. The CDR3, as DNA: TGTGCTAGCAGTTTCCGGGACAGGGGGCCCCGGTATGTTTTCTTT. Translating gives CASSFRDRGPRYVFF.